This passage covers 21 T cell receptor beta chains from one sample sequenced in a study of blood T cell repertoires in COVID-19. The data were produced by immunoSEQ multiplex PCR, yet TCRdb's version contains in-frame clones alone and is incomplete. This sample has around 310,000 clones, with 89% found just once. Sequences were obtained from PBMCs or T cells enriched from blood (not recorded which). These receptors came from a woman aged 35 to 49 who had recovered from COVID-19.

This chain joins TRBV11-2 and TRBJ1-5, with unresolved D. V was pared by 4 bases and J by 2 bases, with 12 bases between. Germline values: CDR1 SGHAT, CDR2 FQNNGV. The CDR3 extends over 15 amino acids. CDR3 loop: CASSSSAGGNQPQHF. In DNA form, the CDR3 reads TGTGCCAGCAGCTCATCTGCGGGAGGCAATCAGCCCCAGCATTTT.

The genes are TRBV27 and TRBJ1-6, with no clear D. Germline V lookup: CDR1 MNHEY, CDR2 SMNVEV (reference sequence). CDR3 size: 14 residues. Trimming shortened V by 7 bases and J by 10 bases, and 17 bases separated the two germline ends. CDR3 sequence (DNA): TGTGCCAGCACCGCCACGACGGGAATCTCACCCCTCCACTTT. Translation gives CASTATTGISPLHF.

The V gene is TRBV25-1, the J gene TRBJ1-2; TRBD1 agrees at 9 bases. CDR3 length: 16 residues. CDR1 is MGHDK, CDR2 SYGVNS, per germline. V shed 10 bases, J shed 0 bases, and the junction held 12 bases outside the gene matches. The CDR3 loop is CATRRTGAPSNYGYTF. The DNA for the CDR3 is TGTGCCACCAGGCGGACAGGGGCCCCCTCTAACTATGGCTACACCTTC.

V usage is TRBV4-3 and J usage is TRBJ2-3, with D maybe TRBD1 (5 bases). The CDR3 is 14 residues long. Germline CDR1 reads LGHNA; CDR2 reads YSLEER. Trimming cost V 3 bases and J 8 bases, with 15 bases left between them. DNA of the CDR3: TGCGCCAGCAGCCAGGCCCAGGGTTCCGGTACGCAGTATTTT. Encoded protein: CASSQAQGSGTQYF.

This clone was observed once. V gene TRBV29-1 combines with J gene TRBJ2-2, with D unresolved. The CDR3 runs to 13 residues. Germline CDR1 and CDR2: SQVTM and ANQGSEA. The CDR3 bases are TGCTCGACCGCAGAGGCCGACACCGGGGAGCTGTTTTTT. Its translation: CSTAEADTGELFF.

This chain joins TRBV20-1 and TRBJ1-1; TRBD1 is a possible D gene (5 bases). V was trimmed by 6 bases and J by 4 bases, leaving 9 bases between them. This CDR3 has 11 amino acids. Per germline, CDR1 DFQATT and CDR2 SNEGSKA (reference sequence). CDR3 amino acids: CSAPQGTEAFF. CDR3 bases: TGCAGTGCGCCGCAGGGCACTGAAGCTTTCTTT.

The V and J genes are TRBV11-2 and TRBJ2-5; D is possibly TRBD2 (6 bases). With 5 bases removed from V and 2 bases from J, the gap between germline ends came to 12 bases. This CDR3 has 14 amino acids. From germline, CDR1 is SGHAT and CDR2 FQNNGV. CDR3 DNA: TGTGCCAGCAGCACCACCGGGGGTCAAGAGACCCAGTACTTC. It encodes CASSTTGGQETQYF.

This sequence joins TRBV20-1 and TRBJ1-3, with D tentatively TRBD1 (5 bases). CDR1 DFQATT and CDR2 SNEGSKA come from the germline V gene (reference sequence). The ends were cut back, 3 bases at V and 2 bases at J, with 11 bases in the middle. The CDR3 covers 14 residues. CDR3 protein: CSASGLGAGNTIYF. In DNA, the CDR3 is TGCAGTGCTAGTGGGTTAGGGGCTGGAAACACCATATATTTT.

The chain combines TRBV6-5 with TRBJ2-1; a possible D gene is TRBD2 (5 bases). CDR3 size: 15 residues. Germline V gives CDR1 MNHEY, CDR2 SVGAGI. In DNA, the CDR3 is TGTTCAACCCGAGGCGGGCAGAGCTCCTACAATGAGCAGTTCTTC. Translating gives CSTRGGQSSYNEQFF.

This clone was seen more than once but under ten times. This chain links TRBV2 with TRBJ2-6, with a tentative D call TRBD1 (7 bases). Per the germline V gene, CDR1 is SNHLY and CDR2 is FYNNEI. The CDR3 covers 14 residues. The V end was cut by 7 bases, the J end by 11 bases, with 18 bases between. CDR3 sequence reads: CASKPGDSLYVLTF. The CDR3, as DNA: TGTGCCAGCAAGCCGGGGGACAGTTTATACGTCCTGACTTTC.

V and J are TRBV7-9 and TRBJ1-3; TRBD1 agrees at 11 bases. This CDR3 is 15 amino acids long. CDR1 is SEHNR and CDR2 is FQNEAQ in the germline V gene (reference sequence). Trimming cost V 4 bases and J 2 bases; bases outside gene matches: 1. This CDR3 is CASSSGQGAGNTIYF. CDR3 nucleotide sequence: TGTGCCAGCAGCTCGGGACAGGGGGCTGGAAACACCATATATTTT.

There are a few counts of this clone. The chain combines TRBV7-8 with TRBJ2-1; tentative D call: TRBD2 (5 bases). V lost 0 bases and J lost 0, with 6 bases in between. This CDR3 is 15 amino acids long. Germline V lookup: CDR1 SGHVS, CDR2 FQNEAQ. The DNA of the CDR3 is TGTGCCAGCAGCTTAGCGGGAGTCTCCTACAATGAGCAGTTCTTC. As protein: CASSLAGVSYNEQFF.

The chain uses TRBV4-2 and TRBJ2-7; maybe TRBD1 (5 bases). There are 14 residues in the CDR3. The V gene lost 2 bases and the J gene lost 5 bases, with 13 bases spanning the gap. In germline, CDR1 is LGHNA, CDR2 YNFKEQ. CDR3 protein: CASSQRGLADEQYF. CDR3 coding DNA: TGTGCCAGCAGCCAAAGGGGCTTGGCCGACGAGCAGTACTTC.

The chain carries TRBV2 and TRBJ2-1; 9 bases match TRBD1. The V segment lost 6 bases and the J segment 10 bases; nucleotides outside the gene matches: 10. The CDR3 has 14 amino acids. In germline, CDR1 is SNHLY, CDR2 FYNNEI. CDR3 loop: CASRPGQGFAEQFF. In DNA, the CDR3 is TGTGCCAGCAGACCAGGACAGGGGTTTGCCGAGCAGTTCTTC.

The chain is built from TRBV3-1 (or the pseudogene TRBV3-2) and TRBJ1-3; no reliable D call. V lost 0 bases and J 3 bases, leaving 6 bases between the germline ends. CDR3 length: 14 amino acids. Germline V gene sequence: CDR1 LGHDT, CDR2 YNNKEL (reference sequence). The CDR3 reads CASSQDHNGNTIYF. The CDR3 DNA is TGTGCCAGCAGCCAAGATCACAATGGAAACACCATATATTTT.

The rearrangement links TRBV27 to TRBJ2-7; D possibly corresponds to TRBD1 (6 bases). Germline V gene sequence: CDR1 MNHEY, CDR2 SMNVEV (reference sequence). This CDR3 is 13 amino acids long. V was cut by 5 bases and J by 1 base, with 9 bases left in between. In nucleotides, the CDR3 is TGTGCCAGCAGTGCTACAGGGTCCTACGAGCAGTACTTC. Its translation is CASSATGSYEQYF.

The gene calls are TRBV28 and TRBJ2-1; TRBD1 is a possible D gene (6 bases). Germline assignment: CDR1 MDHEN and CDR2 SYDVKM. V lost 4 bases, J lost 12 bases, and 22 bases lay in between. CDR3 length: 15 amino acids. CDR3 coding DNA: TGTGCCAGCAGTTCCCAGGACAGCCCCACGAGTGGGCAGTTCTTC. It is translated as CASSSQDSPTSGQFF.

This chain connects TRBV2 to TRBJ2-3; 7 nucleotides match TRBD1. The length of the CDR3 is 13 residues. Looked up from germline, CDR1 is SNHLY and CDR2 is FYNNEI. V gave up 5 bases and J gave up 6 bases; unmatched junction bases: 5. Written as DNA, the CDR3 is TGTGCCAGCAGTCCACAGGGGATGGATACGCAGTATTTT. Protein product: CASSPQGMDTQYF. The whole variable domain, filled in from reference TRBV2 and TRBJ2-3, reads EPEVTQTPSHQVTQMGQEVILRCVPISNHLYFYWYRQILGQKVEFLVSFYNNEISEKSEIFDDQFSVERPDGSNFTLKIRSTKLEDSAMYFCASSPQGMDTQYFGPGTRLTVL.

The rearrangement joins TRBV5-1 to TRBJ2-7; D possibly corresponds to TRBD1 (6 bases). This CDR3 is built from 13 residues. Germline loops: CDR1 SGHRS, CDR2 YFSETQ. V lost 5 bases, J lost 0 bases, and 9 bases lay in between. Here the CDR3 reads CASRDSASYEQYF. CDR3 nucleotide sequence: TGCGCCAGCAGGGACAGTGCCTCCTACGAGCAGTACTTC.

The chain recombines TRBV28 with TRBJ2-7; tentative D call: TRBD1 (7 bases). Germline assignment: CDR1 MDHEN and CDR2 SYDVKM. The V and J ends lost 10 bases and 4 bases respectively, with 20 bases between them. There are 14 residues in the CDR3. In nucleotides, the CDR3 is TGTGCCATCAACGCCGGGCAGGGGGGATACGAGCAGTACTTC. Translated: CAINAGQGGYEQYF.

The V gene is TRBV5-1, the J gene TRBJ2-1; 8 positions agree with TRBD2. J was trimmed by 1 base and V by 6 bases; bases with no gene match: 0. The CDR3 length is 13 residues. The germline V gene encodes CDR1 SGHRS and CDR2 YFSETQ. CDR3: CASTGGSYNEQFF. The CDR3 DNA is TGCGCCAGCACGGGGGGGTCCTACAATGAGCAGTTCTTC.